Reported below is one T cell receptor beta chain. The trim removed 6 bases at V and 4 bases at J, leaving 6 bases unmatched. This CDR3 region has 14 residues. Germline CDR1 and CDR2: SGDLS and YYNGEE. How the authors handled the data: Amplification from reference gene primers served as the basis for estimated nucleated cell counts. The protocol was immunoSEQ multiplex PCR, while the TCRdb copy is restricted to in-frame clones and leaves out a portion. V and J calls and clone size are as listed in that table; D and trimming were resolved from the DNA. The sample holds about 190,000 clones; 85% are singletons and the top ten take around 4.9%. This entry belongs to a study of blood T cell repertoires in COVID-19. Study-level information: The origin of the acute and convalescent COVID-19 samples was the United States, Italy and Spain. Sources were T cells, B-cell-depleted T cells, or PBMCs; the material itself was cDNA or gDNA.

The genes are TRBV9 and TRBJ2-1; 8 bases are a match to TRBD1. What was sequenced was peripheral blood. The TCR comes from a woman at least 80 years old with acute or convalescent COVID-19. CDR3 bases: TGTGCCAGCAATCCAAGACAGGGGTACAATGAGCAGTTCTTC. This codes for CASNPRQGYNEQFF.